The subject of this entry is one T cell receptor beta chain. Its antigen is undetermined. The data were taken from a study of cytomegalovirus exposure and HLA in healthy donors. This CDR3 has 17 residues. V was clipped by 1 base and J by 2 bases; unmatched bases: 9. CDR1 is MGHRA, CDR2 YSYEKL, per germline. Overall study findings and caveats: Usually a TCR sequence was rare, but some public TCRs were found in many donors.

A multiplex PCR was run with 60 Vbeta primers and 13 Jbeta primers. Only in-frame clones appear in the TCRdb table, and some are missing; sequencing was by immunoSEQ multiplex PCR. The sample shows about 200,000 clones, around 86% of them seen only once. The source is a man younger than 45 in good health and CMV-seronegative. The sequencing sample was made of PBMCs. This chain links TRBV4-1 with TRBJ2-7; TRBD2 agrees at 9 bases. The DNA of the CDR3 is TGCGCCAGCAGCCAAGGGGGGCGCGGGAGGGCCCCCTACGAGCAGTACTTC. It yields the protein CASSQGGRGRAPYEQYF.